The sequence of this T cell receptor beta chain was determined in a study of blood T cell repertoires in COVID-19 (dated by TCRdb to 2018 to 2021). A note on the overall study: Samples from collaborators originated in the United States, Italy and Spain and spanned both the acute and convalescent phases of COVID-19. Where available, HLA class I and class II types were obtained from metadata supplied by the sample provider rather than from assay-based typing. The material from the prospective study consisted of cDNA or gDNA derived from T cells, B-cell-depleted T cells, or PBMCs. A freely available public database, intended as a resource for researchers studying the immune response to SARS-CoV-2, is where the repertoires were released. The samples were drawn from the first 160 participants of the ongoing ImmuneRACE study and from over a thousand subjects provided by 6 global collaborators. A de-identified subject ID, COVID-19 status, age in years and sex were almost always included in the sample metadata. The dataset comprised deeply sampled blood TCRbeta repertoires from subjects exposed to, actively infected with, or recovered from COVID-19. Results the study describes overall, beyond this receptor: The quantity of clinical and demographic metadata differed by source and by participant and was supplied without curation.

Concerning this clone: The antigen it recognizes is unknown. No much larger clone exists at a distance of one base, and base qualities are not known.

TCRbeta CDR3 regions were amplified from genomic DNA by means of the immunoSEQ Assay, a bias-controlled multiplex PCR. As for the authors' bioinformatics: Within the assay, amplification of reference gene primers was used to estimate how many nucleated cells each sample contained. To quantify the absolute abundance of each unique TCRbeta CDR3 rearrangement, sequence reads were collapsed and filtered. Productive Simpson clonality was computed per sample as the square root of Simpson's diversity index over productive rearrangements. This immuneACCESS table, as held by TCRdb, lists in-frame sequences with V and J called but not all clones. Of the missing ones, under half trace to an unresolved V gene in checked studies; the others have no known cause. That table gives V, J and clone size, and the DNA gave D and trimming. Across this sample there are fewer than 60,000 clones, with around 80% seen only once. The top ten clones comprise 3.5% of the sample.

Each collaborating institution followed its own protocols to collect whole blood in K2EDTA tubes. For TCRbeta analysis, collaborator samples were shipped as frozen whole blood, as isolated PBMCs, or as DNA extracted from either sample type. The germline V gene gives CDR1 as ENHRY and CDR2 as SYGVKD. The CDR3 sequence holds 15 residues, the cysteine and phenylalanine included. Only CDR3 DNA is held: 45 bases, read in frame from base 1. V is cut by 2 bases and J by 4 bases, and the space between the germline ends is 9 bases. This chain is built from TRBV10-3 and TRBJ1-6, with the identity of the D gene unclear. The specimen was peripheral blood. This TCR derives from a man in his fifties or sixties with acute or convalescent COVID-19. The nucleotides are TGTGCCATCAGTGAGGCGGGAGCGTATAATTCACCCCTCCACTTT. The resulting protein is CAISEAGAYNSPLHF.